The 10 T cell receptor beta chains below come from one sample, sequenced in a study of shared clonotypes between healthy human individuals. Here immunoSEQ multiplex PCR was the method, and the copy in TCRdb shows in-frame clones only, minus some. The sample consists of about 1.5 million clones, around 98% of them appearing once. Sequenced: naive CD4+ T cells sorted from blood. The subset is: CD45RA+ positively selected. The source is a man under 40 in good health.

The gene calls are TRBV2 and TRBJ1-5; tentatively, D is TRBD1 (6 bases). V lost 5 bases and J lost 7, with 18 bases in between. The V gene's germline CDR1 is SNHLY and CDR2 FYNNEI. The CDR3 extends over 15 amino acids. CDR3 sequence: CASSPRGDRGQPQHF. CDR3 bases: TGTGCCAGCAGTCCAAGGGGGGACCGGGGACAGCCCCAGCATTTT.

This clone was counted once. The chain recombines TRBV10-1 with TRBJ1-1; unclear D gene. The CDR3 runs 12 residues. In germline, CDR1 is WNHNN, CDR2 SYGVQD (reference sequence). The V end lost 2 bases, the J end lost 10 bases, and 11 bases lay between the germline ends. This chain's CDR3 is CASSEGPIGAFF. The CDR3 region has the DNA TGCGCCAGCAGTGAGGGCCCAATAGGAGCTTTCTTT.

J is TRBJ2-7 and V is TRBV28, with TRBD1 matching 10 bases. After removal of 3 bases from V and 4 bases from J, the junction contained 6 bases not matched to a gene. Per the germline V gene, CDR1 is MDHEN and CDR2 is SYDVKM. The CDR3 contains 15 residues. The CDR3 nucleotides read TGTGCCAGCAGTTTTACTCGGGACAGGGGATACGAGCAGTACTTC. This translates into CASSFTRDRGYEQYF.

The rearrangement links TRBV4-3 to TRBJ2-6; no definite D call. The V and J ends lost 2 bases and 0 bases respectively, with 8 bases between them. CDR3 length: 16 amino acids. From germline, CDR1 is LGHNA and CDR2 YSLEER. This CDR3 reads CASSQPTGSGANVLTF. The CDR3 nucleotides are TGCGCCAGCAGCCAACCGACGGGCTCTGGGGCCAACGTCCTGACTTTC.

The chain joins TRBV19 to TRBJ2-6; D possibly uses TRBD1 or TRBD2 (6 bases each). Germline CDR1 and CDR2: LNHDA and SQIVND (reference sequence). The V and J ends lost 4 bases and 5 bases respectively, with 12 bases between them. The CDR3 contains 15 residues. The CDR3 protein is CASSKGGQRANVLTF. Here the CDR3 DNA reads TGTGCCAGTAGTAAGGGGGGCCAAAGGGCCAACGTCCTGACTTTC.

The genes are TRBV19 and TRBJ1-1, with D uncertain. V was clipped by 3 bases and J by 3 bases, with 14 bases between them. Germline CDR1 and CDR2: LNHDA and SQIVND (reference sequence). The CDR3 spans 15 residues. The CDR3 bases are TGTGCCAGTAGTATCGGCCTAAGGACCTACACTGAAGCTTTCTTT. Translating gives CASSIGLRTYTEAFF.

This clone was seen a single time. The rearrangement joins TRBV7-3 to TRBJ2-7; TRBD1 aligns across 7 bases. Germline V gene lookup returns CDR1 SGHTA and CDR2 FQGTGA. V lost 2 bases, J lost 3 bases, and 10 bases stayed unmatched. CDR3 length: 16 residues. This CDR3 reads CASSLPYRGKFYEQYF. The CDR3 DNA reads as TGTGCCAGCAGCTTACCCTACAGGGGTAAGTTCTACGAGCAGTACTTC.

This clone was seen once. DNA of the CDR3: TGTGCCAGCAGTGAAGTAGGTAGCGGGAGAAGTGAGCAGTTCTTC. Protein sequence: CASSEVGSGRSEQFF. V gene TRBV6-1 combines with J gene TRBJ2-1; 9 bases fit TRBD2. In germline, CDR1 is MNHNS, CDR2 SASEGT. This CDR3 region has 15 residues. V lost 1 base, J lost 9 bases, and 7 bases stayed unmatched.

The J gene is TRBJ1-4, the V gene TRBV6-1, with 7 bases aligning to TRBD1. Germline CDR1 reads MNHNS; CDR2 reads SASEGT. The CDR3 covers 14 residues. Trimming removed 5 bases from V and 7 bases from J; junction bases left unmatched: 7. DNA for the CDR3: TGTGCCAGCAGTCGGACAGGTTTCGGTGAAAAACTGTTTTTT. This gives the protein CASSRTGFGEKLFF.

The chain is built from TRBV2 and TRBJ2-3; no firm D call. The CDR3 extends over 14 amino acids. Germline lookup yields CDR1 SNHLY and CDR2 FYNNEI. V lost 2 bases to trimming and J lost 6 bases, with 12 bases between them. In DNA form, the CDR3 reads TGTGCCAGCAGTGAAACGTCTCACCGGGATACGCAGTATTTT. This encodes CASSETSHRDTQYF.